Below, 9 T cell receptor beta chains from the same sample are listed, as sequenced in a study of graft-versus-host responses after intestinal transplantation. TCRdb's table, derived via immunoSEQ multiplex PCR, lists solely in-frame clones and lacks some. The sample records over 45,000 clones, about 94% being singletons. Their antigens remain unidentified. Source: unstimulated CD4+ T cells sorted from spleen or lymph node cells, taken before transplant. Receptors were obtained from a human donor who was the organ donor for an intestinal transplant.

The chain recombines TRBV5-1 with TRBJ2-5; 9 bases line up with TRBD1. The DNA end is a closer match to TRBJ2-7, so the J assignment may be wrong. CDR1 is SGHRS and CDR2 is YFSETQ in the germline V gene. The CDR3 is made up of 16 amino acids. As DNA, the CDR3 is TGCGCCAGCAGCGGGACTCCCCGGGACAGGGCGTACGAGCAGTACTTC. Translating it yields CASSGTPRDRAYEQYF.

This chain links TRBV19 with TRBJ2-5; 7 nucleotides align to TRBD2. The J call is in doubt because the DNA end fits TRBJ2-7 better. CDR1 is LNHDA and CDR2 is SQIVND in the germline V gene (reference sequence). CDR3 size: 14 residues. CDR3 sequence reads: CASSTPGLSYEQYF. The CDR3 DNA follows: TGTGCCAGTAGTACTCCGGGACTATCCTACGAGCAGTACTTC.

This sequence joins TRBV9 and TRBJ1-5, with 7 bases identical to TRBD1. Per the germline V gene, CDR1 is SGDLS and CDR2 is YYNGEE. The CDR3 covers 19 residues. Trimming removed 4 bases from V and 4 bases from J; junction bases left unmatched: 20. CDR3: CASSPLTIGGQQDNQPQHF. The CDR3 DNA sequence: TGTGCCAGCAGCCCGCTGACAATCGGGGGACAGCAAGATAATCAGCCCCAGCATTTT.

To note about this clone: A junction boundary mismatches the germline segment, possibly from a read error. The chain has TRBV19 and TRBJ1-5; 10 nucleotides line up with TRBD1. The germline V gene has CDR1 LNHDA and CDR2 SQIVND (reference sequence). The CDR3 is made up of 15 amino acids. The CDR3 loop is CASRDPGQGNRPQHF. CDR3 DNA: TGTGCCAGTAGAGATCCGGGACAGGGGAATCGGCCCCAGCATTTT. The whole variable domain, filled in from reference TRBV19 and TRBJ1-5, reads DGGITQSPKYLFRKEGQNVTLSCEQNLNHDAMYWYRQDPGQGLRLIYYSQIVNDFQKGDIAEGYSVSREKKESFPLTVTSAQKNPTAFYLCASRDPGQGNRPQHFGDGTRLSIL.

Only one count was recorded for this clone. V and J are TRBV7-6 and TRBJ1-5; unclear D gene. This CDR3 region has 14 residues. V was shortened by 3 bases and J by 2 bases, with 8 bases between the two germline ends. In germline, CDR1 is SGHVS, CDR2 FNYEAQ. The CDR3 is CASSLRRGNQPQHF. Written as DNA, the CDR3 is TGTGCCAGCAGCTTGAGGAGGGGCAATCAGCCCCAGCATTTT.

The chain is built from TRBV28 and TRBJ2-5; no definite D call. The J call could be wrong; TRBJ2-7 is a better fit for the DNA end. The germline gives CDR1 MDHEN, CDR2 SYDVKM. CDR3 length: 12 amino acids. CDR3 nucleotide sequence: TGTGCCAGCAGTTTATGGGGGTACGAGCAGTACTTC. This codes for CASSLWGYEQYF.

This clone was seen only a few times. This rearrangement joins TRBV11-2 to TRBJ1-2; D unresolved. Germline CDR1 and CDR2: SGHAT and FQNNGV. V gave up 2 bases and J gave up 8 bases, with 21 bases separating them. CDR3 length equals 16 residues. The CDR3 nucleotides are TGTGCCAGCAGCTTACGGCCCGGGGATACATTGTGGGGCTACACCTTC. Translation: CASSLRPGDTLWGYTF.

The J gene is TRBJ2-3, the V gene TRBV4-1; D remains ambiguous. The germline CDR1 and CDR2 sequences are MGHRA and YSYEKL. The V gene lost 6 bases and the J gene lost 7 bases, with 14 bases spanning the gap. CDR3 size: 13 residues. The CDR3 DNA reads TGCGCCAGCAGGTCCGCCCTGGGCAATACGCAGTATTTT. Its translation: CASRSALGNTQYF.

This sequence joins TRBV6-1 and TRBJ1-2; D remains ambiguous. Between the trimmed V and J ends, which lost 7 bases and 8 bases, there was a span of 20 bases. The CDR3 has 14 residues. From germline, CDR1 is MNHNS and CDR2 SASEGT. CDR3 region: CASNKDNSWRGYTF. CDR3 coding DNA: TGTGCCAGCAACAAAGATAATTCTTGGCGGGGCTACACCTTC.